The 26 T cell receptor beta chains below were found in one sample sequenced in a study of T-cell reconstitution after alpha-beta-depleted transplantation in children. Preparation of the TCRbeta library was carried out with unique molecular identifiers. TCRdb fed the PCR reads into MiXCR, producing one record per CDR3 protein. The data contain hundreds of thousands of distinct CDR3 sequences, 15% to 20% of them singletons. The specimen comprised PBMCs, mostly from graft donor cells, sampled 360 days after TCRalphabeta/CD19-depleted stem cell transplant. The receptors shown here come from a boy younger than two who had a stem cell transplant for Wiskott-Aldrich syndrome, so the T cells may come from the graft donor.

Only a few counts were recorded for this clonotype. The chain links TRBV7-9 to TRBJ2-7, with D perhaps matching TRBD1 (5 bases). V was trimmed by 2 bases and J by 2 bases, leaving 13 bases between them. The germline V gene has CDR1 SEHNR and CDR2 FQNEAQ (reference sequence). The CDR3 has 15 residues. The CDR3, as DNA: TGTGCCAGCAGCTTAATTGGAGTGGGGCCCTACGAGCAGTACTTC. Encoded protein: CASSLIGVGPYEQYF.

The chain couples TRBV5-1 to TRBJ1-3; D is undetermined. The CDR3 is 16 residues long. V gave up 1 base and J gave up 0 bases, with 11 bases separating them. The germline CDR1 and CDR2 sequences are SGHRS and YFSETQ. The DNA for the CDR3 is TGCGCCAGCAGCTTGCCCCTGGATAGCTCTGGAAACACCATATATTTT. Protein: CASSLPLDSSGNTIYF.

Details on this clonotype: One end of the junction fails to match germline, which may point to a read error. The chain couples TRBV2 to TRBJ2-1; D may be TRBD2 (6 bases). This CDR3 is 14 amino acids long. Per the germline V gene, CDR1 is SNHLY and CDR2 is FYNNEI. DNA of the CDR3: TGTGCCAGTCAGGGACTCGGGTCCTCCAATGAGCAGTTCTTC. Amino acid sequence: CASQGLGSSNEQFF.

This clonotype was found a few times. The CDR3 is CASSLVLAQETQYF. In nucleotides, the CDR3 is TGTGCCAGCAGCTTAGTCCTAGCGCAAGAGACCCAGTACTTC. The chain couples TRBV7-2 to TRBJ2-5, with D possibly matching TRBD2 (6 bases). Trimming removed 1 base at V and 2 bases at J, with 8 bases between. CDR1 SGHTA and CDR2 FQGNSA come from the germline V gene. The CDR3 totals 14 residues.

The chain employs TRBV7-9 and TRBJ2-2; possible D gene TRBD2, 5 bases. CDR1 and CDR2 (germline): SEHNR, FQNEAQ (reference sequence). Trimming pared 3 bases from V and 4 bases from J, leaving 9 bases between. The length of the CDR3 is 14 residues. The CDR3 here is CASSFGLFTGELFF. In DNA form, the CDR3 reads TGTGCCAGCAGCTTCGGACTGTTCACCGGGGAGCTGTTTTTT.

The chain has TRBV13 and TRBJ2-2; 10 bases fit TRBD2. Germline V gene data show CDR1 as PRHDT and CDR2 as FYEKMQ (reference sequence). The CDR3 spans 17 residues. V dropped 0 bases and J dropped 4; count of bases not matched to a gene: 5. The CDR3 coding sequence is TGTGCCAGCAGCTTAGGGCTAGCGGGAGACGGCACCGGGGAGCTGTTTTTT. Its translation is CASSLGLAGDGTGELFF. Drawing the rest from reference TRBV13 and TRBJ2-2, the complete variable domain is AAGVIQSPRHLIKEKRETATLKCYPIPRHDTVYWYQQGPGQDPQFLISFYEKMQSDKGSIPDRFSAQQFSDYHSELNMSSLELGDSALYFCASSLGLAGDGTGELFFGEGSRLTVL.

This clonotype occurred a few times. The chain is built from TRBV24-1 and TRBJ1-1; D is possibly TRBD1 (6 bases). V was pared by 4 bases and J by 1 base, with 15 bases between. Germline V lookup: CDR1 KGHDR, CDR2 SFDVKD. The CDR3 is 16 amino acids. This CDR3 is CATSEAATGRNTEAFF. Here the CDR3 DNA reads TGTGCCACCAGTGAGGCGGCGACAGGCCGGAACACTGAAGCTTTCTTT.

This clonotype turned up a few times. The V and J genes are TRBV12-3 or TRBV12-4 and TRBJ1-2; D unresolved. Trimming removed 5 bases at V and 0 bases at J, with 13 bases between. The CDR3 runs to 15 residues. DNA for the CDR3: TGTGCCAGCAGTAATCTCGACAAAACTAACTATGGCTACACCTTC. Protein: CASSNLDKTNYGYTF.

The rearrangement uses TRBV7-9 and TRBJ1-1; 10 bases line up with TRBD1. With 1 base clipped from V and 1 base from J, the junction kept 6 bases outside the gene matches. Looked up from germline, CDR1 is SEHNR and CDR2 is FQNEAQ (reference sequence). The CDR3 runs 17 residues. The CDR3 nucleotides are TGTGCCAGCAGCTTAGGACCGGGACAGGGGCCGAACACTGAAGCTTTCTTT. Encoded protein: CASSLGPGQGPNTEAFF.

The chain's CDR3 is CASSQVGLAVLGNEQFF. CDR3 bases: TGTGCCAGCAGCCAAGTCGGACTAGCGGTCTTGGGGAATGAGCAGTTCTTC. This chain connects TRBV3-1 to TRBJ2-1, with 10 bases that match TRBD2. V shed 1 base and J 7 bases; nucleotides not matched to a gene: 10. This CDR3 region has 17 residues. The V gene's germline CDR1 is LGHDT and CDR2 YNNKEL (reference sequence).

This clonotype was recorded a few times. The chain links TRBV6-5 to TRBJ2-6, with a tentative D call TRBD1 (5 bases). V was clipped by 9 bases and J by 9 bases, with 12 bases between them. The CDR3 runs 12 residues. In germline, CDR1 is MNHEY, CDR2 SVGAGI. The CDR3 nucleotides read TGTGCCAGACTTAGACAGTACAACGTCCTGACTTTC. Translating it yields CARLRQYNVLTF.

This clonotype occurred a few times. The rearrangement uses TRBV20-1 and TRBJ2-3; 11 bases fit TRBD2. The CDR3 loop spans 15 amino acids. Germline V CDR1 and CDR2: DFQATT, SNEGSKA (reference sequence). Losses at the gene ends were 1 base for V and 7 bases for J; bases not matched to a gene: 7. The CDR3 loop reads CSARGVVAGGYTQYF. The CDR3 DNA sequence: TGCAGTGCTAGAGGAGTGGTAGCGGGAGGGTATACGCAGTATTTT.

This clonotype was seen a few times. J is TRBJ1-6 and V is TRBV3-1; no definite D call. The CDR3 totals 14 residues. From germline, CDR1 is LGHDT and CDR2 YNNKEL (reference sequence). Trimming pared 4 bases from V and 7 bases from J, leaving 11 bases between. CDR3 residues: CASSLPGINSPLHF. The CDR3 nucleotides are TGTGCCAGCAGCCTTCCGGGGATCAATTCACCCCTCCACTTT.

The rearrangement uses TRBV5-6 and TRBJ2-3; D gene unclear. V lost 2 bases and J lost 5, with 6 bases in between. The CDR3 length is 12 residues. Germline CDR1 and CDR2: SGHDT and YYEEEE. CDR3 nucleotides: TGTGCCAGCAGCTTTATACTAGATACGCAGTATTTT. Protein sequence: CASSFILDTQYF. The full variable domain, completed using reference TRBV5-6 and TRBJ2-3, is DAGVTQSPTHLIKTRGQQVTLRCSPKSGHDTVSWYQQALGQGPQFIFQYYEEEERQRGNFPDRFSGHQFPNYSSELNVNALLLGDSALYLCASSFILDTQYFGPGTRLTVL.

This chain links TRBV12-3 or TRBV12-4 with TRBJ2-7; 8 bases are shared with TRBD1. This CDR3 has 13 residues. V gave up 5 bases and J gave up 9 bases; unmatched junction bases: 9. The CDR3 spells CASSLGTGSVQYF. DNA of the CDR3: TGTGCCAGCAGTCTAGGGACAGGTTCAGTGCAGTACTTC.

V usage is TRBV4-3 and J usage is TRBJ1-4, with D tentatively TRBD1 (6 bases). The germline V and J ends were trimmed by 1 base and 1 base, with 13 bases remaining between them. CDR3 length equals 17 residues. Looked up from germline, CDR1 is LGHNA and CDR2 is YSLEER. This CDR3 reads CASSQVGGGRTNEKLFF. The CDR3 region has the DNA TGCGCCAGCAGCCAAGTAGGGGGGGGGCGAACTAATGAAAAACTGTTTTTT.

This clonotype was picked up a small number of times. The V call is TRBV5-5, the J call TRBJ2-5; 9 bases map to TRBD2. V was pared by 4 bases and J by 2 bases, with 6 bases of the junction left unmatched. This CDR3 is 15 amino acids long. The germline V gene has CDR1 SGHKS and CDR2 YYEKEE (reference sequence). In nucleotides, the CDR3 is TGTGCCAGCAGCCGGACTAGCGTACATCAAGAGACCCAGTACTTC. Translated, it gives CASSRTSVHQETQYF.

The chain carries TRBV7-9 and TRBJ2-7; perhaps D is TRBD1 or TRBD2 (6 bases each). This CDR3 spans 17 amino acids. V lost 1 base to trimming and J lost 2 bases, with 18 bases between them. From germline, CDR1 is SEHNR and CDR2 FQNEAQ (reference sequence). CDR3 in amino acids: CASSLDRWGAPTYEQYF. The CDR3 nucleotides read TGTGCCAGCAGCTTAGACCGATGGGGGGCCCCGACCTACGAGCAGTACTTC.

The V gene is TRBV10-3, the J gene TRBJ2-3, with a weak D call TRBD2 (5 bases). From germline, CDR1 is ENHRY and CDR2 SYGVKD. The CDR3 is 17 amino acids. The V gene lost 3 bases and the J gene lost 2 bases, with 18 bases spanning the gap. CDR3 in DNA: TGTGCCATCAGTGAAATCGGGCGGGCGGTGGCCACAGATACGCAGTATTTT. Translating it yields CAISEIGRAVATDTQYF.

This clonotype was seen a few times. The rearrangement links TRBV12-3 or TRBV12-4 to TRBJ1-2, with 7 nucleotides matching TRBD1. After removal of 2 bases from V and 4 bases from J, the junction contained 10 bases not matched to a gene. The CDR3 sequence is 16 residues long. The CDR3 nucleotides are TGTGCCAGCAGTTTAAGGGGGAGGGGGCGCACCTATGGCTACACCTTC. This gives the protein CASSLRGRGRTYGYTF.

This clonotype was observed at least ten times. The rearrangement links TRBV29-1 to TRBJ2-3; 7 nucleotides agree with TRBD2. Germline CDR1 SQVTM, CDR2 ANQGSEA. The CDR3 runs to 15 residues. J gave up 1 base and V 6 bases, and 10 bases lay outside the gene matches. CDR3 DNA: TGCAGCGTGCCCGGCTGGACTAGGGGCACAGATACGCAGTATTTT. Translation: CSVPGWTRGTDTQYF.

The chain joins TRBV5-1 to TRBJ2-6, with D perhaps matching TRBD2 (5 bases). Germline loops: CDR1 SGHRS, CDR2 YFSETQ. The CDR3 is 16 amino acids. V was trimmed by 1 base and J by 2 bases, leaving 10 bases between them. The CDR3 region is CASSLSGRTGANVLTF. CDR3 coding DNA: TGCGCCAGCAGCTTGTCTGGGAGAACTGGGGCCAACGTCCTGACTTTC.

The chain has TRBV20-1 and TRBJ1-1, with 7 bases that match TRBD1. Germline CDR1 is DFQATT and CDR2 is SNEGSKA (reference sequence). CDR3 length: 14 residues. V shed 0 bases and J 2 bases; nucleotides not matched to a gene: 3. This CDR3 is CSAREGTVNTEAFF. For the CDR3, the DNA is TGCAGTGCTAGAGAAGGGACAGTAAACACTGAAGCTTTCTTT.

This clonotype has only a few counts. The chain joins TRBV28 to TRBJ2-2, with D possibly being TRBD1 (6 bases). The V end lost 4 bases, the J end lost 4 bases, and 13 bases lay between the germline ends. This CDR3 region has 15 residues. The V gene's germline CDR1 is MDHEN and CDR2 SYDVKM. The CDR3 DNA is TGTGCCAGCAGTTGGACAGATCCGGGCACCGGGGAGCTGTTTTTT. Translated, it gives CASSWTDPGTGELFF.

A few counts support this clonotype. The J gene is TRBJ2-7, the V gene TRBV12-3 or TRBV12-4, with D perhaps TRBD2 (5 bases). CDR3 length: 12 residues. Trimming took off 6 bases at V and 5 bases at J, with 11 bases between the two ends. This CDR3 reads CASSPTIHEQYF. CDR3 nucleotides: TGTGCCAGCAGCCCGACTATCCACGAGCAGTACTTC.

V is TRBV5-6 and J is TRBJ2-3; D may be TRBD1 or TRBD2 (5 bases each). Germline CDR1 and CDR2: SGHDT and YYEEEE. Between the trimmed V and J ends, which lost 4 bases and 2 bases, there was a span of 14 bases. The CDR3 runs to 15 residues. The CDR3 is CASSRPGRHTDTQYF. The CDR3 DNA reads as TGTGCCAGCAGCCGTCCGGGACGGCACACAGATACGCAGTATTTT.